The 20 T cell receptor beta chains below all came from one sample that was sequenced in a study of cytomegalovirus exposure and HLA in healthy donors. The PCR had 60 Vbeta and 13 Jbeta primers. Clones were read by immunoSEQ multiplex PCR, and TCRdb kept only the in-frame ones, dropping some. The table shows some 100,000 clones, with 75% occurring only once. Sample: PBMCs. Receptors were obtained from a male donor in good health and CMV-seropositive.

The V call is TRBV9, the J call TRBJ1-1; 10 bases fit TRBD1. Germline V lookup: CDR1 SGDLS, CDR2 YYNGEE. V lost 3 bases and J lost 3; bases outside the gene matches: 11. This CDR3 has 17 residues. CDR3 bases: TGTGCCAGCAGCGACCTGGGACAGGGGAGGGTCGACACTGAAGCTTTCTTT. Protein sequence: CASSDLGQGRVDTEAFF.

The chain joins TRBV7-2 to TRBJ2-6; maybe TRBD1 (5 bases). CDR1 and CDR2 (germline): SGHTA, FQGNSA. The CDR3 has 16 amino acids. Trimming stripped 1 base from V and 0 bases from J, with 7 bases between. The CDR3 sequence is CASSLVTVSGANVLTF. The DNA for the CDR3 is TGTGCCAGCAGCTTAGTGACAGTCTCTGGGGCCAACGTCCTGACTTTC.

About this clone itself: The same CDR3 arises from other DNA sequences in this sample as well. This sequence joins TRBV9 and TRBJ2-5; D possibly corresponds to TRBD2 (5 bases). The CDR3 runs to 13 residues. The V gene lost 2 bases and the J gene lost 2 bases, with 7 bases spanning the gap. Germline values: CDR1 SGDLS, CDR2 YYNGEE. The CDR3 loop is CASSVRGQETQYF. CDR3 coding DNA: TGTGCCAGCAGCGTTCGGGGTCAAGAGACCCAGTACTTC.

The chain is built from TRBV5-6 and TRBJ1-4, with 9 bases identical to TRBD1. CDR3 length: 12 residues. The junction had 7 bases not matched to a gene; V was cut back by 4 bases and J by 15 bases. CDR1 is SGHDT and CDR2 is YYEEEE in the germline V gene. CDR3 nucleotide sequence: TGTGCCAGCAGCCCCAAGGACAGGGGATTGTTTTTT. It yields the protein CASSPKDRGLFF.

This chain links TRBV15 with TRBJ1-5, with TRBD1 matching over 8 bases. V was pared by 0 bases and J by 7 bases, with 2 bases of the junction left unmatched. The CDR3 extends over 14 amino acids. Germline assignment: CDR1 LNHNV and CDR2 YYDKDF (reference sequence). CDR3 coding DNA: TGTGCCACCAGCAGAGATAGGGACAGGCAGCCCCAGCATTTT. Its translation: CATSRDRDRQPQHF.

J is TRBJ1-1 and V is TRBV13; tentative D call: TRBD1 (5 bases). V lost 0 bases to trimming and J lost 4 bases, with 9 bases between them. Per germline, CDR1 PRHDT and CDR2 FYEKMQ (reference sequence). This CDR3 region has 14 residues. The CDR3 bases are TGTGCCAGCAGCTTAGGGCAGGGAGGCACTGAAGCTTTCTTT. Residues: CASSLGQGGTEAFF.

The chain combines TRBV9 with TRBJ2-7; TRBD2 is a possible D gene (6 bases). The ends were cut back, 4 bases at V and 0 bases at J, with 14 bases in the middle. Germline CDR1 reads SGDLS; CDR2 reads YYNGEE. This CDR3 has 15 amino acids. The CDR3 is CASSPGTQNSYEQYF. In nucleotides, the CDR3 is TGTGCCAGCAGCCCCGGGACTCAAAACTCCTACGAGCAGTACTTC. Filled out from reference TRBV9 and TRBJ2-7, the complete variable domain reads DSGVTQTPKHLITATGQRVTLRCSPRSGDLSVYWYQQSLDQGLQFLIQYYNGEERAKGNILERFSAQQFPDLHSELNLSSLELGDSALYFCASSPGTQNSYEQYFGPGTRLTVT.

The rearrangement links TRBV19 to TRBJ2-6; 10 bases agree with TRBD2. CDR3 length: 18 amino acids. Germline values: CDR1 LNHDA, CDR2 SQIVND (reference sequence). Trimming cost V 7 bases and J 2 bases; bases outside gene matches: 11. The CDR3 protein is CASTNRGLARTGANVLTF. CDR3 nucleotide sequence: TGTGCCAGTACCAATAGGGGACTAGCGAGGACTGGGGCCAACGTCCTGACTTTC.

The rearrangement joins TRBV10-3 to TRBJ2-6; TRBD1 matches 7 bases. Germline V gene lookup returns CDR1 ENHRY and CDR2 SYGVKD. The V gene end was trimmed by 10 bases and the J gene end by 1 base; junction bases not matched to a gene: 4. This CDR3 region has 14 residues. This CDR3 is CATQGSSGANVLTF. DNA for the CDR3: TGTGCCACACAGGGGTCTTCTGGGGCCAACGTCCTGACTTTC.

The CDR3 region has the DNA TGTGCCAGCCGGGGTGGCTGGGGGGAGGACGAGCAGTACTTC. It yields the protein CASRGGWGEDEQYF. The chain is built from TRBV7-9 and TRBJ2-7; TRBD2 might be the D (6 bases). The CDR3 is 14 amino acids. Germline V gene sequence: CDR1 SEHNR, CDR2 FQNEAQ (reference sequence). The V and J ends lost 8 bases and 5 bases respectively, with 19 bases between them.

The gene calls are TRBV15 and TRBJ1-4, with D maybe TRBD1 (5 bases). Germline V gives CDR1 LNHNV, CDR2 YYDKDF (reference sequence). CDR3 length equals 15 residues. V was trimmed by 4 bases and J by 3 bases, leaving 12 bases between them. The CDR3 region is CATSIQGEANEKLFF. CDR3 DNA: TGTGCCACCAGCATCCAGGGCGAGGCTAATGAAAAACTGTTTTTT.

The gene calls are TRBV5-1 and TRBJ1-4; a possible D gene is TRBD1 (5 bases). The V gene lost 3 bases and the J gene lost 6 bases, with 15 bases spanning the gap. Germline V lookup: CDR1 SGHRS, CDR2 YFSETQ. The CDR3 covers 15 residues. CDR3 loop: CASSWGGVGDEKLFF. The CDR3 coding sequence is TGCGCCAGCAGCTGGGGGGGAGTAGGGGATGAAAAACTGTTTTTT.

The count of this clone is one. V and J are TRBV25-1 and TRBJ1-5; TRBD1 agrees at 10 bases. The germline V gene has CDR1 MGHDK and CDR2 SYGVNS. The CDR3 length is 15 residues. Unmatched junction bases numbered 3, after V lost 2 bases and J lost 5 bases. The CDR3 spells CASSEIGTGDQPQHF. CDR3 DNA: TGTGCCAGCAGTGAAATTGGGACAGGGGATCAGCCCCAGCATTTT.

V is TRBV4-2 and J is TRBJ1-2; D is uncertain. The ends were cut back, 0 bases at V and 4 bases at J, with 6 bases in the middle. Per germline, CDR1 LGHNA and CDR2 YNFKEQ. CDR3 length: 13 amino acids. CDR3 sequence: CASSQDNFYGYTF. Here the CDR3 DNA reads TGTGCCAGCAGCCAAGATAACTTCTATGGCTACACCTTC.

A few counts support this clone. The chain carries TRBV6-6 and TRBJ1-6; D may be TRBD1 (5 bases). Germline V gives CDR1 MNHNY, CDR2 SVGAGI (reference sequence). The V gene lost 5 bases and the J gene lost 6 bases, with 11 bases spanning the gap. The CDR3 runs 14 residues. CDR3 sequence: CASSPTETNSPLHF. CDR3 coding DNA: TGTGCCAGCAGTCCGACAGAGACTAATTCACCCCTCCACTTT.

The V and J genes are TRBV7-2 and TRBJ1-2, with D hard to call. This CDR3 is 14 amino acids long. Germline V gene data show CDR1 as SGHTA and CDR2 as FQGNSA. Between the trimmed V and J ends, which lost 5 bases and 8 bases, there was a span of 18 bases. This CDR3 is CASSPKGGWGGYTF. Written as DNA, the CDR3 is TGTGCCAGCAGCCCGAAGGGCGGGTGGGGAGGCTACACCTTC.

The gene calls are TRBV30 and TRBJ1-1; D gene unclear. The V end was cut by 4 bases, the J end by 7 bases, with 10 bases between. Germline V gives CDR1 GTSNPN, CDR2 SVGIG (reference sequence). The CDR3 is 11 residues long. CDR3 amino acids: CAWTGRVEAFF. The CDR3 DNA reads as TGTGCCTGGACTGGGAGGGTTGAAGCTTTCTTT.

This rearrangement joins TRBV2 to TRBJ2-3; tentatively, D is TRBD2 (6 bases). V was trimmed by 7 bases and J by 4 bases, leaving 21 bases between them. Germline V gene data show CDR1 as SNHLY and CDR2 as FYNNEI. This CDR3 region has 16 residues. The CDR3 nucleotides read TGTGCCAGCACCAAGAACTCTCGGAGGGCCGCAGATACGCAGTATTTT. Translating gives CASTKNSRRAADTQYF.

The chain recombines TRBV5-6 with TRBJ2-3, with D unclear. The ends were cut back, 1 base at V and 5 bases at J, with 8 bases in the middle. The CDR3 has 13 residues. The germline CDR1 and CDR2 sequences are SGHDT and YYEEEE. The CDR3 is CASSLMAEDTQYF. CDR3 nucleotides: TGTGCCAGCAGCTTGATGGCCGAAGATACGCAGTATTTT.

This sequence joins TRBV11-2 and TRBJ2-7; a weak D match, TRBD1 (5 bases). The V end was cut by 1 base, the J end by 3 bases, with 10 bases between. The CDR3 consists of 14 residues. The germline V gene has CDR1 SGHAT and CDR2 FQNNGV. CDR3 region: CASSLAQGIYEQYF. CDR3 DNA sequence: TGTGCCAGCAGCTTAGCCCAGGGAATCTACGAGCAGTACTTC.